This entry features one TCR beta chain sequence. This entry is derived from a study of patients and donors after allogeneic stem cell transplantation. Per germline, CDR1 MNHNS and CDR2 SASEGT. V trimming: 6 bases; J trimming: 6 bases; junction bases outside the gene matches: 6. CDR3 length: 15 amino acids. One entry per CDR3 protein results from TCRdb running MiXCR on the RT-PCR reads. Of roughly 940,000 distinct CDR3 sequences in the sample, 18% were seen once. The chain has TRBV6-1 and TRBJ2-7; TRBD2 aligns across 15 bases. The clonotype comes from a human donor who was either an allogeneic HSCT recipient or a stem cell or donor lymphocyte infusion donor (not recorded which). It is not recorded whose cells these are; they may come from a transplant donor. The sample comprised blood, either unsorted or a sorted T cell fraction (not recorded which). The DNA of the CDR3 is TGTGCCAGCAGCTCCGGGACTAGCGGGGGGTCCGAGCAGTACTTC. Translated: CASSSGTSGGSEQYF.